The 10 T cell receptor beta chains below were found in one sample sequenced in a study of vaccination and CD4 T cells after COVID-19. These receptors are not linked to any known antigen. Cultured CD4+ T-cell DNA underwent Oncomine TCR Beta short-read sequencing. TCRdb independently ran MiXCR on the PCR reads; one entry per CDR3 protein. The top ten hold about 20% of the sample, which has 8,100 or so distinct CDR3 sequences, about 53% seen once. The treatment was: roughly 10-day PBMC culture with coronavirus spike peptide pools or control peptides (ViraFEST assay). Prior to the COVID-19 pandemic (2011-2018), the unexposed donor's CD4+ T cells were collected. The specimen was CD4+ T cells from blood, cultured in vitro. These receptors came from a human donor in good health.

The chain is built from TRBV9 and TRBJ1-2; 7 bases map to TRBD1. Per germline, CDR1 SGDLS and CDR2 YYNGEE. The V gene end was trimmed by 1 base and the J gene end by 7 bases; junction bases not matched to a gene: 10. This CDR3 has 15 residues. The CDR3 region is CASSVLDRASGGYTF. CDR3 nucleotides: TGTGCCAGCAGCGTACTTGACAGGGCTTCGGGTGGCTACACCTTC.

This clonotype was detected only a few times. V gene TRBV7-2 combines with J gene TRBJ2-2; D gene ambiguous. This CDR3 region has 13 residues. Trimming cost V 3 bases and J 7 bases, with 9 bases left between them. Per the germline V gene, CDR1 is SGHTA and CDR2 is FQGNSA. This chain's CDR3 is CASSFRIDGELFF. CDR3 nucleotides: TGTGCCAGCAGCTTTCGGATCGACGGGGAGCTGTTTTTT.

The chain employs TRBV6-1 and TRBJ2-5; possibly TRBD2 for D (5 bases). V gave up 6 bases and J gave up 2 bases, with 13 bases separating them. This CDR3 is built from 14 residues. CDR1 and CDR2 from the germline V gene are MNHNS and SASEGT. In DNA, the CDR3 is TGTGCCAGCAGCTTGGAGGCAAATCAAGAGACCCAGTACTTC. Encoded protein: CASSLEANQETQYF.

The genes are TRBV5-1 and TRBJ1-2; 9 nucleotides match TRBD1. CDR1 SGHRS and CDR2 YFSETQ come from the germline V gene. CDR3 length: 14 residues. V gave up 0 bases and J gave up 8 bases; unmatched junction bases: 5. CDR3 loop: CASSLDGTGNGYTF. The CDR3 nucleotides read TGCGCCAGCAGCTTGGACGGGACAGGGAACGGCTACACCTTC.

J is TRBJ1-1 and V is TRBV6-1; the match to TRBD1 covers 7 bases. With 6 bases clipped from V and 5 bases from J, the junction kept 6 bases outside the gene matches. The CDR3 runs 13 residues. Germline V lookup: CDR1 MNHNS, CDR2 SASEGT. CDR3 residues: CASSRQGGTEAFF. CDR3 DNA: TGTGCCAGCAGCCGACAGGGAGGGACTGAAGCTTTCTTT.

V and J are TRBV21-1 and TRBJ1-2; the D call of TRBD1 is as the table states it, not checked on the DNA. TRBV21-1 is recorded as a pseudogene. The CDR3 has 13 residues. CDR3 sequence: CASSARGRGGYTF. Here the CDR3 DNA reads TGTGCCAGCAGCGCCAGGGGCCGGGGGGGCTACACCTTC.

The chain joins TRBV28 to TRBJ2-1, with a tentative D call TRBD2 (5 bases). Germline lookup yields CDR1 MDHEN and CDR2 SYDVKM. Trimming stripped 5 bases from V and 8 bases from J, with 13 bases between. CDR3 length equals 13 residues. Written as DNA, the CDR3 is TGTGCCAGCAGTCCTCTCGGACTGTATGAGCAGTTCTTC. Translating gives CASSPLGLYEQFF.

This chain uses TRBV12-3 or TRBV12-4 with TRBJ1-1; 10 nucleotides align to TRBD1. With V trimmed by 5 bases and J by 4 bases, 10 bases remained unmatched. CDR3 length: 16 amino acids. In nucleotides, the CDR3 is TGTGCCAGCAGTCCTGGGGACAGGGGAGCGGTCACTGAAGCTTTCTTT. This codes for CASSPGDRGAVTEAFF.

The chain joins TRBV2 to TRBJ1-1, with no clear D. Germline CDR1 reads SNHLY; CDR2 reads FYNNEI. Trimming pared 6 bases from V and 5 bases from J, leaving 16 bases between. This CDR3 comprises 14 residues. CDR3 nucleotides: TGTGCCAGCAGGCTTAGGACGGAATCGACTGAAGCTTTCTTT. This translates into CASRLRTESTEAFF.

The chain links TRBV9 to TRBJ1-6; D call uncertain. Germline CDR1 is SGDLS and CDR2 is YYNGEE. Trimming pared 4 bases from V and 14 bases from J, leaving 16 bases between. This CDR3 region has 13 residues. As DNA, the CDR3 is TGTGCCAGCAGCCCCCCGGGAGGTTTGGCCCTCCACTTT. Its protein product is CASSPPGGLALHF.